Listed below are T cell receptor beta chains from one sample, sequenced in a study of cytomegalovirus exposure and HLA in healthy donors. The assay was immunoSEQ multiplex PCR, and TCRdb's table has in-frame clones only and misses some. The table shows around 150,000 clones, with around 88% occurring only once. The sample comprised PBMCs. These receptors were taken from a woman aged 18-29 years in good health and CMV-seronegative. Both conserved end residues are part of each CDR3. The D gene is left open where the match is weak. Size is stated for part of the rows, as once, few or many counts, or as a class when the clone is expanded.

TRBD1 - TRBJ2-1 TRBV29-1 CSVAHDRAYNEQFF TGCAGCGTTGCCCATGACAGGGCCTACAATGAGCAGTTCTTC
- - TRBJ1-2 TRBV30 CAWSVRETETNYGYTF TGTGCCTGGAGTGTACGGGAGACAGAGACTAACTATGGCTACACCTTC
TRBD1 - TRBJ2-7 TRBV7-8 CASSSERDRAYEQYF TGTGCCAGCAGCTCCGAACGGGACAGGGCCTACGAGCAGTACTTC
- few TRBJ1-6 TRBV27 CASSPMDSSVAPLHF TGTGCCAGCAGCCCGATGGACAGCTCCGTGGCGCCCCTCCACTTT
- - TRBJ2-3 TRBV7-9 CASSGRLPDTQYF TGTGCCAGCAGCGGCCGACTTCCAGATACGCAGTATTTT
TRBD2 once TRBJ2-3 TRBV30 CAWSGGGADTQYF TGTGCCTGGAGCGGTGGGGGGGCAGATACGCAGTATTTT
TRBD1 once TRBJ2-7 TRBV30 CACPRTGKENEQYF TGTGCCTGCCCCCGGACAGGGAAGGAGAACGAGCAGTACTTC
TRBD1 - TRBJ2-7 TRBV11-1 CASSLAGTGFSYEQYF TGTGCCAGCAGCTTAGCCGGGACAGGGTTTTCCTACGAGCAGTACTTC
- - TRBJ1-4 TRBV2 CASSSQGVNEKLFF TGTGCCAGCAGTTCACAGGGAGTAAATGAAAAACTGTTTTTT
- - TRBJ2-2 TRBV7-6 CASSLGAGYNTGELFF TGTGCCAGCAGCTTAGGGGCAGGGTATAACACCGGGGAGCTGTTTTTT
- once TRBJ1-2 TRBV5-1 CASSTQDPSYGYTF TGCGCCAGCAGCACACAGGACCCCAGCTATGGCTACACCTTC
TRBD1 - TRBJ1-5 TRBV6-5 CASRRDSGNQPQHF TGTGCCAGCAGACGGGACAGCGGCAATCAGCCCCAGCATTTT
- - TRBJ1-1 TRBV7-8 CASSFYGQLNTEAFF TGTGCCAGCAGCTTTTATGGACAGCTGAACACTGAAGCTTTCTTT
- few TRBJ1-1 TRBV9 CASSARGTEAFF TGTGCCAGCAGCGCCAGGGGCACTGAAGCTTTCTTT
- few TRBJ2-3 TRBV6-4 CASSEGGAADTQYF TGTGCCAGCAGTGAGGGGGGGGCAGCAGATACGCAGTATTTT
- - TRBJ1-3 TRBV11-2 CASSHRVGPAVGNTIYF TGTGCCAGCAGTCACCGAGTGGGCCCCGCAGTGGGAAACACCATATATTTT
TRBD1 - TRBJ1-2 TRBV5-4 CASSLGQGAPGYTF TGTGCCAGCAGCCTGGGACAGGGGGCGCCCGGCTACACCTTC
- once TRBJ2-7 TRBV5-1 CASSLADDGQGEQYF TGCGCCAGCAGCTTGGCAGACGACGGGCAGGGCGAGCAGTACTTC
- - TRBJ2-7 TRBV27 CASSSRGGSHEQYF TGTGCCAGCAGTTCTCGTGGAGGGTCCCACGAGCAGTACTTC
- - TRBJ2-1 TRBV6-6 CASRHPSGGNEQFF TGTGCCAGCAGACATCCAAGTGGAGGCAATGAGCAGTTCTTC
- - TRBJ1-6 TRBV4-2 CASSLADSTNSPLHF TGTGCCAGCAGCCTCGCGGACAGTACGAATTCACCCCTCCACTTT
- - TRBJ1-5 TRBV27 CASGYVGGAMQPQHF TGTGCCAGCGGCTATGTCGGGGGGGCTATGCAGCCCCAGCATTTT
- - TRBJ2-4 TRBV28 CASSSLRQELAKNIQYF TGTGCCAGCAGTTCCCTCCGACAGGAATTAGCCAAAAACATTCAGTACTTC
TRBD1 - TRBJ1-6 TRBV2 CASSPTRRTGTELPLHF TGTGCCAGCAGCCCTACAAGAAGGACAGGGACCGAATTGCCCCTCCACTTT
TRBD2 - TRBJ2-1 TRBV7-2 CASSLRSWRGGSEQFF TGTGCCAGCAGCTTAAGGTCGTGGCGGGGGGGCAGTGAGCAGTTCTTC
- - TRBJ1-3 TRBV9 CASSTTPGNTIYF TGTGCCAGCAGCACGACACCGGGAAACACCATATATTTT
- - TRBJ2-5 TRBV6-1 CAMRTGLGETQYF TGTGCCATGCGCACAGGGCTGGGGGAGACCCAGTACTTC
- - TRBJ1-1 TRBV16 CASSPPWNTEAFF TGTGCCAGCAGCCCCCCTTGGAACACTGAAGCTTTCTTT
- once TRBJ1-2 TRBV5-4 CASSPPAQNYGYTF TGTGCCAGCTCGCCCCCGGCACAGAACTATGGCTACACCTTC
TRBD1 few TRBJ1-2 TRBV29-1 CSVAVGTGFSYGYTF TGCAGCGTTGCAGTCGGGACAGGGTTCTCCTATGGCTACACCTTC
TRBD1 - TRBJ1-5 TRBV11-2 CASSASGTGGAWGQPQHF TGTGCCAGCAGCGCCTCCGGGACAGGGGGCGCGTGGGGTCAGCCCCAGCATTTT
- - TRBJ2-2 TRBV19 CASSIGPRGNTGELFF TGTGCCAGTAGTATAGGGCCCCGGGGGAACACCGGGGAGCTGTTTTTT
TRBD2 - TRBJ2-1 TRBV5-1 CASSLELAGFNEQFF TGCGCCAGCAGCTTGGAACTAGCGGGATTCAATGAGCAGTTCTTC
- - TRBJ2-7 TRBV29-1 CSVGTPPYEQYF TGCAGCGTCGGGACTCCACCCTACGAGCAGTACTTC
TRBD1 - TRBJ1-5 TRBV6-5 CASSYAKGAQPQHF TGTGCCAGCAGTTACGCGAAGGGGGCTCAGCCCCAGCATTTT
- - TRBJ1-2 TRBV5-5 CASSQEDGYGYTF TGTGCCAGCAGCCAGGAGGACGGATATGGCTACACCTTC
- - TRBJ1-4 TRBV28 CASSAQANEKLFF TGTGCCAGCAGTGCTCAGGCGAATGAAAAACTGTTTTTT
TRBD2 - TRBJ2-3 TRBV6-1 CASSEAASGDVTDTQYF TGTGCCAGCAGTGAAGCGGCTAGCGGGGATGTGACAGATACGCAGTATTTT
- - TRBJ1-5 TRBV7-2 CASSLDSGNQPQHF TGTGCCAGCAGCTTAGATTCGGGCAATCAGCCCCAGCATTTT
TRBD1 - TRBJ1-1 TRBV6-4 CASSLSGQGEAFF TGTGCCAGCAGTCTATCGGGACAGGGCGAAGCTTTCTTT
TRBD2 - TRBJ2-1 TRBV2 CASSLGPGGLYNEQFF TGTGCCAGCAGCCTTGGCCCGGGGGGACTTTACAATGAGCAGTTCTTC
- - TRBJ2-5 TRBV7-9 CASSSPVRRGGGLETQYF TGTGCCAGCAGCTCTCCCGTTCGGAGGGGAGGAGGTCTAGAGACCCAGTACTTC
- - TRBJ2-7 TRBV27 CASSLLLGDTYEQYF TGTGCCAGCAGTTTATTGTTAGGCGACACCTACGAGCAGTACTTC
TRBD1 - TRBJ2-3 TRBV28 CASSLRARGLTDTQYF TGTGCCAGCAGTTTGCGGGCCAGGGGGCTTACAGATACGCAGTATTTT
TRBD1 - TRBJ1-4 TRBV5-1 CASSLDPGQGGEKLFF TGCGCCAGCAGCTTGGATCCGGGACAGGGGGGGGAAAAACTGTTTTTT
- - TRBJ1-1 TRBV28 CASSASEQGNTEAFF TGTGCCAGCAGTGCCAGCGAACAGGGGAACACTGAAGCTTTCTTT
- - TRBJ2-7 TRBV4-1 CASSQVGTTYEQYF TGCGCCAGCAGCCAAGTCGGGACAACCTACGAGCAGTACTTC
TRBD1 - TRBJ2-7 TRBV19 CASSRTTGWAYEQYF TGTGCCAGTAGTAGGACGACAGGGTGGGCCTACGAGCAGTACTTC
- once TRBJ1-2 TRBV5-1 CASGLEPNPVYGYTF TGCGCCAGCGGTCTAGAACCCAACCCCGTCTATGGCTACACCTTC